Shown below are 27 T cell receptor beta chains from a single sample sequenced in a study of technical replicates of blood from a few donors (dated by TCRdb to the late 2010s). Receptors were amplified or captured by the immunoSEQ multiplex PCR assay. Held by TCRdb, this immuneACCESS table contains in-frame sequences only and omits some clones. Under half of the omission traces to an unresolved V gene where checked; the cause of the rest is unknown. Counted in this sample were 65,000 to 80,000 clones; less than 99% of them appeared once. The ten largest clones take up approximately 0.2% of the sample. The sequenced sample consisted of T cells isolated from PBMCs. The receptors derive from a human donor in good health.

The gene calls are TRBV5-1 and TRBJ2-1; 11 bases line up with TRBD2. This CDR3 region has 19 residues. Germline lookup yields CDR1 SGHRS and CDR2 YFSETQ. J lost 0 bases, V lost 4 bases, and 12 bases had no gene match. The CDR3 nucleotides read TGCGCCAGCAGCACACAAGGACTAGCGGGCCAAAGCTCCTACAATGAGCAGTTCTTC. It translates to CASSTQGLAGQSSYNEQFF.

The chain joins TRBV27 to TRBJ2-3; TRBD2 matches 7 bases. The CDR3 consists of 14 residues. V lost 8 bases, J lost 8 bases, and 13 bases stayed unmatched. CDR1 is MNHEY and CDR2 is SMNVEV in the germline V gene (reference sequence). The CDR3 region is CASGGTTVAGTQYF. The CDR3 DNA follows: TGTGCCAGCGGAGGGACTACGGTCGCCGGTACGCAGTATTTT.

The chain joins TRBV7-6 to TRBJ2-2; D unclear. This CDR3 has 16 residues. Germline-derived CDR1 and CDR2 are SGHVS and FNYEAQ. V lost 1 base and J lost 2, with 11 bases in between. In DNA form, the CDR3 reads TGTGCCAGCAGCTTAGTTTATAACAGAAACACCGGGGAGCTGTTTTTT. Amino acids: CASSLVYNRNTGELFF.

The sample holds one count of this clone. The genes are TRBV7-3 and TRBJ2-3, with 9 bases identical to TRBD1. The germline V gene has CDR1 SGHTA and CDR2 FQGTGA. Losses at the gene ends were 4 bases for V and 3 bases for J; bases not matched to a gene: 8. This CDR3 has 16 amino acids. DNA for the CDR3: TGTGCCAGCAGCTCCTATACAGGGGGCGAGACAGATACGCAGTATTTT. Its protein is CASSSYTGGETDTQYF.

This chain connects TRBV10-3 to TRBJ2-1; TRBD2 agrees at 9 bases. The CDR3 is 14 residues long. The germline CDR1 and CDR2 sequences are ENHRY and SYGVKD. V lost 5 bases and J lost 8; bases outside the gene matches: 7. CDR3 in DNA: TGTGCCATCAGTCGGACTAGCGTGAGGGATGAGCAGTTCTTC. Translated, it gives CAISRTSVRDEQFF.

This chain connects TRBV4-2 to TRBJ2-4, with D perhaps TRBD2 (5 bases). Per the germline V gene, CDR1 is LGHNA and CDR2 is YNFKEQ. There are 21 residues in the CDR3. V was trimmed by 3 bases and J by 0 bases, leaving 27 bases between them. The DNA for the CDR3 is TGTGCCAGCAGCCACACCCCCCGAGGGCTTCTACTCCCACTAGCCAAAAACATTCAGTACTTC. Translated, it gives CASSHTPRGLLLPLAKNIQYF.

The rearrangement joins TRBV7-8 to TRBJ2-3; TRBD1 aligns across 7 bases. After removal of 3 bases from V and 0 bases from J, the junction contained 12 bases not matched to a gene. The germline gives CDR1 SGHVS, CDR2 FQNEAQ. This CDR3 spans 18 amino acids. Here the CDR3 DNA reads TGTGCCAGCAGCTTGGGGACAGTGATGGGGATTAGCACAGATACGCAGTATTTT. Protein product: CASSLGTVMGISTDTQYF.

The chain joins TRBV25-1 to TRBJ1-2, with D possibly matching TRBD1 (5 bases). The length of the CDR3 is 12 residues. The germline gives CDR1 MGHDK, CDR2 SYGVNS. Trimming removed 6 bases from V and 11 bases from J, with 16 bases in between. The CDR3: CASSLTQGIYTF. In DNA, the CDR3 is TGTGCCAGCAGCCTGACTCAGGGAATTTACACCTTC.

This clone was seen only once. The chain combines TRBV11-2 with TRBJ1-5; D gene ambiguous. CDR1 is SGHAT and CDR2 is FQNNGV in the germline V gene. This CDR3 has 13 residues. V lost 2 bases to trimming and J lost 5 bases, with 7 bases between them. CDR3 sequence (DNA): TGTGCCAGCAGCTTATGGGCCGATCAGCCCCAGCATTTT. It specifies CASSLWADQPQHF.

V gene TRBV19 combines with J gene TRBJ1-2; D might be TRBD1 (6 bases). Per germline, CDR1 LNHDA and CDR2 SQIVND (reference sequence). The V and J ends lost 4 bases and 5 bases respectively, with 11 bases between them. The CDR3 is 13 residues long. CDR3 sequence: CASSTTGFYGYTF. CDR3 DNA sequence: TGTGCCAGTAGTACCACAGGGTTTTATGGCTACACCTTC.

The V and J genes are TRBV19 and TRBJ2-5, with D maybe TRBD1 (6 bases). This CDR3 comprises 16 residues. V lost 4 bases, J lost 5 bases, and 20 bases lay in between. CDR1 and CDR2 from the germline V gene are LNHDA and SQIVND (reference sequence). The CDR3 DNA follows: TGTGCCAGTAGTAAAATCCGGGACACCTCTGGGGAGACCCAGTACTTC. This sequence encodes CASSKIRDTSGETQYF.

CDR3 in DNA: TGTGCCAGCAGCTTAGGGAGGATGAACACTGAAGCTTTCTTT. Translation: CASSLGRMNTEAFF. The chain couples TRBV7-9 to TRBJ1-1; D is undetermined. Germline V gene lookup returns CDR1 SEHNR and CDR2 FQNEAQ (reference sequence). The germline V and J ends were trimmed by 1 base and 0 bases, with 6 bases remaining between them. This CDR3 spans 14 amino acids.

The rearrangement links TRBV11-2 to TRBJ2-5, with 7 bases aligning to TRBD1. The CDR3 covers 14 residues. Germline CDR1 SGHAT, CDR2 FQNNGV. The V gene end was trimmed by 5 bases and the J gene end by 4 bases; junction bases not matched to a gene: 7. DNA for the CDR3: TGTGCCAGCAGCCCAGACAGGGTGGCAGAGACCCAGTACTTC. This gives the protein CASSPDRVAETQYF.

This clone occurred once. The V call is TRBV29-1, the J call TRBJ1-1, with D unresolved. The CDR3 runs 11 residues. The V end lost 5 bases, the J end lost 3 bases, and 7 bases lay between the germline ends. Germline loops: CDR1 SQVTM, CDR2 ANQGSEA. In DNA, the CDR3 is TGCAGCGTTATCGGGGACACTGAAGCTTTCTTT. Translated, it gives CSVIGDTEAFF.

The CDR3 protein is CASSPSRLAGEHTGELFF. The CDR3 DNA is TGTGCCAGCAGCCCGAGTCGACTGGCGGGAGAGCACACCGGGGAGCTGTTTTTT. The chain employs TRBV11-2 and TRBJ2-2, with TRBD2 matching 7 bases. J lost 3 bases, V lost 5 bases, and 15 bases had no gene match. Per germline, CDR1 SGHAT and CDR2 FQNNGV. The CDR3 loop spans 18 amino acids.

The chain has TRBV29-1 and TRBJ1-3; D is unresolved. Germline values: CDR1 SQVTM, CDR2 ANQGSEA. CDR3 size: 13 residues. The V end was cut by 3 bases, the J end by 0 bases, with 6 bases between. This CDR3 reads CSVDTASGNTIYF. DNA of the CDR3: TGCAGCGTTGATACAGCCTCTGGAAACACCATATATTTT.

This clone has just one count. The CDR3 DNA follows: TGTGCCACCAGCAGAGTCGCACTAGGCTCCTACGAGCAGTACTTC. This translates into CATSRVALGSYEQYF. The chain is built from TRBV15 and TRBJ2-7, with D perhaps matching TRBD2 (5 bases). V gave up 1 base and J gave up 0 bases, with 10 bases separating them. Germline CDR1 LNHNV, CDR2 YYDKDF (reference sequence). The CDR3 runs to 15 residues.

The chain uses TRBV2 and TRBJ2-5; 9 bases agree with TRBD2. With V trimmed by 5 bases and J by 4 bases, 8 bases remained unmatched. This CDR3 has 15 residues. Germline CDR1 is SNHLY and CDR2 is FYNNEI. The CDR3 DNA reads as TGTGCCAGCAGTCCAGCGGGAGGAACTCGAGAGACCCAGTACTTC. The encoded protein is CASSPAGGTRETQYF. The full variable domain, completed using reference TRBV2 and TRBJ2-5, is EPEVTQTPSHQVTQMGQEVILRCVPISNHLYFYWYRQILGQKVEFLVSFYNNEISEKSEIFDDQFSVERPDGSNFTLKIRSTKLEDSAMYFCASSPAGGTRETQYFGPGTRLLVL.

The V call is TRBV27, the J call TRBJ2-1, with D perhaps TRBD1 (6 bases). V was trimmed by 3 bases and J by 10 bases, leaving 19 bases between them. Germline V gene lookup returns CDR1 MNHEY and CDR2 SMNVEV (reference sequence). The CDR3 is made up of 15 amino acids. The CDR3 DNA sequence: TGTGCCAGCAGTTTCGCGGACAGTCGATTTCGGGAGCAGTTCTTC. Amino acids: CASSFADSRFREQFF.

For the CDR3, the DNA is TGTGCCAGCAGTGAATCGGGGGGTGCGGCTTTCTTT. This encodes CASSESGGAAFF. V gene TRBV25-1 combines with J gene TRBJ1-1; maybe TRBD1 (5 bases). V was trimmed by 1 base and J by 11 bases, leaving 11 bases between them. Looked up from germline, CDR1 is MGHDK and CDR2 is SYGVNS. CDR3 size: 12 residues.

The chain links TRBV7-6 to TRBJ2-7; 13 bases fit TRBD2. The CDR3 spans 17 residues. Losses at the gene ends were 5 bases for V and 3 bases for J; bases not matched to a gene: 10. The germline V gene encodes CDR1 SGHVS and CDR2 FNYEAQ. CDR3 residues: CASSPTSGRASVYEQYF. The CDR3 coding sequence is TGTGCCAGCAGCCCTACTAGCGGGAGGGCCTCTGTCTACGAGCAGTACTTC.

This rearrangement joins TRBV6-1 to TRBJ2-3; 10 nucleotides line up with TRBD2. The CDR3 is 14 amino acids. The V gene's germline CDR1 is MNHNS and CDR2 SASEGT. The J segment lost 6 bases and the V segment lost 5 bases, leaving 5 bases of the junction unmatched. This CDR3 reads CASSSSGRWDTQYF. CDR3 nucleotide sequence: TGTGCCAGCAGTTCTAGCGGGAGATGGGATACGCAGTATTTT.

J is TRBJ2-7 and V is TRBV5-1; possible D gene TRBD2, 5 bases. V lost 4 bases to trimming and J lost 4 bases, with 15 bases between them. CDR3 length: 14 amino acids. Germline V CDR1 and CDR2: SGHRS, YFSETQ. CDR3 coding DNA: TGCGCCAGCAGCCTGACTGGAGGAGTTTACGAGCAGTACTTC. This gives the protein CASSLTGGVYEQYF.

In its sample, this clone was seen once. The chain links TRBV6-4 to TRBJ1-4; 7 bases fit TRBD1. The CDR3 runs to 16 residues. V shed 3 bases and J 6 bases; nucleotides not matched to a gene: 10. Germline CDR1 and CDR2: MRHNA and SNTAGT. In nucleotides, the CDR3 is TGTGCCAGCAGTGAACCGGACAGGTCCACCCATGAAAAACTGTTTTTT. This translates into CASSEPDRSTHEKLFF.

The chain has TRBV7-9 and TRBJ2-5; no firm D call. The V end lost 2 bases, the J end lost 2 bases, and 6 bases lay between the germline ends. The CDR3 has 13 amino acids. Per the germline V gene, CDR1 is SEHNR and CDR2 is FQNEAQ (reference sequence). In DNA, the CDR3 is TGTGCCAGCAGCTTATCAGTACAAGAGACCCAGTACTTC. This codes for CASSLSVQETQYF. The variable domain in full, with the rest retrieved from reference TRBV7-9 and TRBJ2-5, is DTGVSQNPRHKITKRGQNVTFRCDPISEHNRLYWYRQTLGQGPEFLTYFQNEAQLEKSRLLSDRFSAERPKGSFSTLEIQRTEQGDSAMYLCASSLSVQETQYFGPGTRLLVL.

This clone was counted a single time. V and J are TRBV7-2 and TRBJ2-7, with a tentative D call TRBD2 (7 bases). This CDR3 has 15 residues. The V gene lost 1 base and the J gene lost 1 base, with 11 bases spanning the gap. Germline V gene data show CDR1 as SGHTA and CDR2 as FQGNSA. CDR3 region: CASSLEAGASYEQYF. CDR3 DNA sequence: TGTGCCAGCAGCTTAGAGGCGGGGGCATCCTACGAGCAGTACTTC.

The chain uses TRBV9 and TRBJ1-1; D gene unclear. The CDR3 is 13 residues long. Germline-derived CDR1 and CDR2 are SGDLS and YYNGEE. Trimming pared 0 bases from V and 7 bases from J, leaving 10 bases between. The CDR3 loop reads CASSVGAKSEAFF. The CDR3 DNA is TGTGCCAGCAGCGTAGGTGCGAAAAGTGAAGCTTTCTTT.